The rows below give T cell receptor beta chains drawn from one sample of a study of cytomegalovirus exposure and HLA in healthy donors. Measured with immunoSEQ multiplex PCR; TCRdb has only the in-frame clones, and not every one. The sample comprises about 120,000 clones, over 70% of which are singletons, and 4% rests with the top ten. Material: PBMCs. These receptors were taken from a man in his forties or fifties in good health and CMV-seropositive. Both conserved end residues are part of each CDR3. The D gene is left open where the match is weak. Only part of the rows carry a size: once, few, many, or a class if the clone is expanded.

>TRBJ2-3|.|TRBV10-3|14|.
TGTGCCATCGGTTGGGGGGGCTACACAGATACGCAGTATTTT
CAIGWGGYTDTQYF
>TRBJ2-7|.|TRBV5-4|13|TRBD1
TGTGCCAGCAGCCGGGGACAGAGATACGAGCAGTACTTC
CASSRGQRYEQYF
>TRBJ1-2|.|TRBV6-1|15|.
TGTGCCAGCAGTGGGCCGACAGGCGCTCGCTATGGCTACACCTTC
CASSGPTGARYGYTF
>TRBJ2-1|few|TRBV5-1|15|.
TGCGCCAGCAGGAGAGACTCTATTGGAGTCGATGAGCAGTTCTTC
CASRRDSIGVDEQFF
>TRBJ2-5|.|TRBV5-6|11|.
TGTGCCAGCAGCTTATCGGAGACCCAGTACTTC
CASSLSETQYF
>TRBJ1-1|few|TRBV7-2|17|TRBD1
TGTGCCAGCAGCTCAACGGTGGGACAGACCATGAACACTGAAGCTTTCTTT
CASSSTVGQTMNTEAFF
>TRBJ1-1|once|TRBV10-3|13|TRBD1
TGTGCCATCAGCTCCGGGACAGGGGCTGAAGCTTTCTTT
CAISSGTGAEAFF
>TRBJ2-5|few|TRBV7-6|16|TRBD1
TGTGCCAGCAGCCTGGGCACGACAGGGGTTGGGGAGACCCAGTACTTC
CASSLGTTGVGETQYF
>TRBJ1-2|.|TRBV5-5|12|.
TGTGCCAGCAGGCTACCGTACGGGAGCTACACCTTC
CASRLPYGSYTF
>TRBJ2-1|.|TRBV25-1|14|.
TGTGCCAGCAGTGGACTCAGCTCCTACAATGAGCAGTTCTTC
CASSGLSSYNEQFF
>TRBJ1-1|.|TRBV25-1|13|.
TGTGCCAGCGCGGTTGAAGGGGGCACTGAAGCTTTCTTT
CASAVEGGTEAFF
>TRBJ2-7|.|TRBV6-5|16|TRBD2
TGTGCCAGCAGTTACCGTGGACTAGCGGATTCCTACGAGCAGTACTTC
CASSYRGLADSYEQYF
>TRBJ1-1|.|TRBV18|13|.
TGTGCCAGCTCACCATCAGGGTTTACTGAAGCTTTCTTT
CASSPSGFTEAFF
>TRBJ1-1|.|TRBV9|16|TRBD1
TGTGCCAGCAGCGTAGGCGGGGGGACAGGGACCACTGAAGCTTTCTTT
CASSVGGGTGTTEAFF
>TRBJ1-5|.|TRBV5-8|13|.
TGTGCCAGCAGCTTCGACAGATATCAGCCCCAGCATTTT
CASSFDRYQPQHF
>TRBJ1-5|.|TRBV2|15|.
TGTGCCAGCAGGGAGGACCCAGGGGAAGGGCAGCCCCAGCATTTT
CASREDPGEGQPQHF
>TRBJ1-2|.|TRBV29-1|10|.
TGCAGCGTTGATTATCTGGGCTACACCTTC
CSVDYLGYTF
>TRBJ2-2|few|TRBV5-1|16|TRBD2
TGCGCCAGCAGCTTGGGACTAGCGGCAAACACCGGGGAGCTGTTTTTT
CASSLGLAANTGELFF
>TRBJ2-3|.|TRBV9|15|TRBD2
TGTGCCAGCAGCGTAGACGGGAGGGCCCTAGATACGCAGTATTTT
CASSVDGRALDTQYF
>TRBJ2-7|.|TRBV9|13|TRBD2
TGTGCCAGCAGCGTAGGGACTAGCGGCGAGCAGTACTTC
CASSVGTSGEQYF
>TRBJ1-1|.|TRBV6-1|11|TRBD1
TGTGCCAGCACCCGACAGGGTGAAGCTTTCTTT
CASTRQGEAFF
>TRBJ1-6|.|TRBV5-1|13|.
TGCGCCAGCAGCTTGGACAGTAATTCACCCCTCCACTTT
CASSLDSNSPLHF
>TRBJ2-1|.|TRBV28|13|.
TGTGCCAGCAGTTTACTCCCGAGCGGGGAGCAGTTCTTC
CASSLLPSGEQFF
>TRBJ1-1|.|TRBV10-3|13|.
TGTGCCATCAGTGAAGGGGGGAACACTGAAGCTTTCTTT
CAISEGGNTEAFF
>TRBJ1-3|.|TRBV7-9|16|.
TGTGCCAGCAGCCCCTCACGCGAGGCCTCTGGAAACACCATATATTTT
CASSPSREASGNTIYF
>TRBJ1-2|.|TRBV5-6|17|.
TGTGCCAGCAGATCTAGGGGGGGCTTGGGGTCTAACTATGGCTACACCTTC
CASRSRGGLGSNYGYTF
>TRBJ2-2|.|TRBV5-4|15|.
TGTGCCAGCAGCTTGTCCCAGGGGATGACCGGGGAGCTGTTTTTT
CASSLSQGMTGELFF
>TRBJ1-5|.|TRBV28|15|TRBD1
TGTGCCAGCAGTCGAACAGGGGGGAGCAATCAGCCCCAGCATTTT
CASSRTGGSNQPQHF
>TRBJ2-7|.|TRBV11-3|16|TRBD2
TGTGCCAGCAGCCCCCTTGGAGCGGGGGGCTCCTACGAGCAGTACTTC
CASSPLGAGGSYEQYF
>TRBJ2-1|.|TRBV5-4|15|TRBD1
TGTGCCAGCAGCCTCCGGGACAGGCATAACAATGAGCAGTTCTTC
CASSLRDRHNNEQFF
>TRBJ1-1|.|TRBV10-3|14|TRBD1
TGTGCCATCAGTGAAAGACAGGGGAACACTGAAGCTTTCTTT
CAISERQGNTEAFF
>TRBJ2-6|.|TRBV5-1|18|.
TGCGCCAGCAGCTTGATCCCCGCAGGTCCCTCTGGGGCCAACGTCCTGACTTTC
CASSLIPAGPSGANVLTF
>TRBJ1-2|once|TRBV30|12|.
TGTGCCTGGAAGGGGGAGGGCTATGGCTACACCTTC
CAWKGEGYGYTF
>TRBJ1-2|.|TRBV6-5|13|.
TGTGCCAGCAGTTACAAGGGGAACTATGGCTACACCTTC
CASSYKGNYGYTF
>TRBJ2-5|.|TRBV7-2|16|.
TGTGCCAGCAGCTTCCTAGGGGGACGCTTCCAAGAGACCCAGTACTTC
CASSFLGGRFQETQYF
>TRBJ1-4|few|TRBV28|16|.
TGTGCCAGCTTACCCGGGACAAGCTTCCTTAATGAAAAACTGTTTTTT
CASLPGTSFLNEKLFF
>TRBJ2-3|once|TRBV5-1|18|TRBD2
TGCGCCAGCAGCAGTGGGACTAGCGGGACCTGGGGCACAGATACGCAGTATTTT
CASSSGTSGTWGTDTQYF
>TRBJ2-1|once|TRBV9|16|TRBD2
TGTGCCAGCAGCGTAGCTGGAGCGGGGGGGCCAGGTGAGCAGTTCTTC
CASSVAGAGGPGEQFF
>TRBJ2-7|.|TRBV6-5|15|TRBD2
TGTGCCAGCAGTCGTCCGGGACTAGCCGCCTACGAGCAGTACTTC
CASSRPGLAAYEQYF
>TRBJ2-2|few|TRBV6-5|14|.
TGTGCCAGCAGTCGTACAGGGCAGACCGGGGAGCTGTTTTTT
CASSRTGQTGELFF
>TRBJ2-7|few|TRBV6-5|14|.
TGTGCCAGCAGTTACCGCGGGGTAACCTACGAGCAGTACTTC
CASSYRGVTYEQYF
>TRBJ2-1|.|TRBV28|14|TRBD2
TGTGCCAGCAGTTACCCGGGACTAGCGGGACAGCAGTTCTTC
CASSYPGLAGQQFF
>TRBJ2-5|.|TRBV7-7|16|TRBD2
TGTGCTAGCAGCCTGGGGGTAGCGGGAAGCCAAGAGACCCAGTACTTC
CASSLGVAGSQETQYF
>TRBJ2-1|few|TRBV7-2|17|TRBD2
TGTGCCAGCAGCTCAGGACTAGCGGGAGGGGGTTACAATGAGCAGTTCTTC
CASSSGLAGGGYNEQFF
>TRBJ2-7|.|TRBV6-1|15|.
TGTGCCAGCAGTGAAGGTGGGGGCGCATCCTACGAGCAGTACTTC
CASSEGGGASYEQYF
>TRBJ2-2|few|TRBV6-5|15|.
TGTGCCAGCAGTTCGTGGGAGGTTGGGGCCGGGGAGCTGTTTTTT
CASSSWEVGAGELFF
>TRBJ2-2|.|TRBV11-3|16|.
TGTGCCAGCAGCCAGCAACGGGGGAAGGGCACCGGGGAGCTGTTTTTT
CASSQQRGKGTGELFF
>TRBJ2-5|.|TRBV7-9|18|.
TGTGCCAGCAGCTTAAGGTGGGGCGCAACGGGGGGCGAAGAGACCCAGTACTTC
CASSLRWGATGGEETQYF
>TRBJ1-2|.|TRBV9|14|.
TGTGCCAGCAGCGTAAGGGAGGGATCCTATGGCTACACCTTC
CASSVREGSYGYTF
>TRBJ1-5|.|TRBV9|15|.
TGTGCCAGCAGCGTAGATCCGTATAGCAATCAGCCCCAGCATTTT
CASSVDPYSNQPQHF
>TRBJ1-4|few|TRBV25-1|16|TRBD1
TGTGCCAGCAGTGAATACCCCAGACAGGGGAATGAAAAACTGTTTTTT
CASSEYPRQGNEKLFF
>TRBJ1-3|.|TRBV4-1|15|TRBD1
TGCGCCAGCAGCCCATGGACAGGGCTAGGAAACACCATATATTTT
CASSPWTGLGNTIYF